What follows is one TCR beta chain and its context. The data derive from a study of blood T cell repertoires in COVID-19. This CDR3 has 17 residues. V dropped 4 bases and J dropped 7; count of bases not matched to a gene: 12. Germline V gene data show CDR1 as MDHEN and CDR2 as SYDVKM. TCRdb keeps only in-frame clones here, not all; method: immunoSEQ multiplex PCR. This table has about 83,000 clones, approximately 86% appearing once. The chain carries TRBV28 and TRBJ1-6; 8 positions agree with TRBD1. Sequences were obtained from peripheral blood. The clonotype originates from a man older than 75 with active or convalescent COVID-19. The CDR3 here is CASSSVGQGSSNSPLHF. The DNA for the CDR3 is TGTGCCAGCAGTTCCGTTGGACAGGGAAGTTCGAATTCACCCCTCCACTTT.